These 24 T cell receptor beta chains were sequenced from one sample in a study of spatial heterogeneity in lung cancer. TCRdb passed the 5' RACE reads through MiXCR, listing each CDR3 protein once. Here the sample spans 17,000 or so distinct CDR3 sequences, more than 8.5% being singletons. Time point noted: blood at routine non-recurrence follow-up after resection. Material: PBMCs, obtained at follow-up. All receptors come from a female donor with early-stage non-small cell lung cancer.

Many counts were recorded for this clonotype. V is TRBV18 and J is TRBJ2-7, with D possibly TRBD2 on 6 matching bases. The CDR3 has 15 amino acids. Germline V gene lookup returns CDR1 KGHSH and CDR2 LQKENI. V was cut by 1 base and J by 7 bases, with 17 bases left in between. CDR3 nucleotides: TGTGCCAGCTCACCACGCGGGACGGTGGAAGGGGAGCAGTACTTC. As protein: CASSPRGTVEGEQYF.

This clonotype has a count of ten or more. CDR3 in DNA: TGTGCCAGCAGTGAGGAATGGAGGGCTGGGGCCAACGTCCTGACTTTC. It translates to CASSEEWRAGANVLTF. This chain connects TRBV2 to TRBJ2-6, with a tentative D call TRBD2 (6 bases). The germline gives CDR1 SNHLY, CDR2 FYNNEI. Trimming shortened V by 3 bases and J by 2 bases, and 11 bases separated the two germline ends. This CDR3 has 16 residues.

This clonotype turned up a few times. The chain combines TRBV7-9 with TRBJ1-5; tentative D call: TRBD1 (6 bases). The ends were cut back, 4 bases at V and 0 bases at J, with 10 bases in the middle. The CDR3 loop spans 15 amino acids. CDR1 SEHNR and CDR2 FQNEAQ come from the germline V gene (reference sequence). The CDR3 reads CASSSGQHSNQPQHF. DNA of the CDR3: TGTGCCAGCAGCTCCGGACAGCATAGCAATCAGCCCCAGCATTTT.

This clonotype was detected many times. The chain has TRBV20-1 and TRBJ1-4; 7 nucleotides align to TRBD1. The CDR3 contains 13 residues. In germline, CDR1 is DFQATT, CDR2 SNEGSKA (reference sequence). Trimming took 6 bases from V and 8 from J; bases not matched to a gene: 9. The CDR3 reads CSARQGIREKLFF. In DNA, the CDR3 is TGCAGTGCCAGACAGGGTATTCGAGAAAAACTGTTTTTT.

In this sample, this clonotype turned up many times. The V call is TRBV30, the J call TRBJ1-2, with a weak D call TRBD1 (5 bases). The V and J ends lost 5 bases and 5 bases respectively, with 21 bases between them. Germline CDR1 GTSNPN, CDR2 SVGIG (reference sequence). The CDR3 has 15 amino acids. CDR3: CAWDTGTNFVYGYTF. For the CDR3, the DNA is TGTGCCTGGGATACCGGGACCAACTTCGTTTATGGCTACACCTTC.

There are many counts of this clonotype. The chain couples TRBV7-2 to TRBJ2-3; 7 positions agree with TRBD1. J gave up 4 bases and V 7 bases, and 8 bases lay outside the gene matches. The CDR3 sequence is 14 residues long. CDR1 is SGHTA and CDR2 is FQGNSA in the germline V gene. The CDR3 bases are TGTGCCAGCACCACTAGACAGGGCCCAGATACGCAGTATTTT. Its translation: CASTTRQGPDTQYF.

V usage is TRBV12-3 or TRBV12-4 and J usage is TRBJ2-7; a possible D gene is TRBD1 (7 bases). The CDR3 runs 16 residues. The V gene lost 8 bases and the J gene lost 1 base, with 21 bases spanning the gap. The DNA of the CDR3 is TGTGCCAGCCTTGATGGAGGGGGCGGGATGTCCTACGAGCAGTACTTC. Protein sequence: CASLDGGGGMSYEQYF.

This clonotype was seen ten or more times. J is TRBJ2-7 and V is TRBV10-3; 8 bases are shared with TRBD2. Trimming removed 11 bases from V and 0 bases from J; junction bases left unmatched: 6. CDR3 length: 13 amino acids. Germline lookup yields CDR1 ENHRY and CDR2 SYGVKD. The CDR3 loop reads CAARSGDSYEQYF. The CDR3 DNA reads TGTGCCGCACGTAGCGGGGACTCCTACGAGCAGTACTTC.

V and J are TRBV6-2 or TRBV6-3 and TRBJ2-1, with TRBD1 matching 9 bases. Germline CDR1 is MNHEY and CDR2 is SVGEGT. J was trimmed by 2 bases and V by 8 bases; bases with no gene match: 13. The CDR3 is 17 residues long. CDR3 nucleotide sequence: TGTGCCAGCCGGAGGGATTGGACAGGGGCTACCTACAATGAGCAGTTCTTC. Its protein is CASRRDWTGATYNEQFF.

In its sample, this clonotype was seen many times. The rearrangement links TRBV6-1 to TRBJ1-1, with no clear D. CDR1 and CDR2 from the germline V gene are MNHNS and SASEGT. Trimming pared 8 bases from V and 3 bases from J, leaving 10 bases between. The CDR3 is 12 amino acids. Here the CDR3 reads CASPDGYTEAFF. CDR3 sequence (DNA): TGTGCCAGCCCCGACGGATACACTGAAGCTTTCTTT.

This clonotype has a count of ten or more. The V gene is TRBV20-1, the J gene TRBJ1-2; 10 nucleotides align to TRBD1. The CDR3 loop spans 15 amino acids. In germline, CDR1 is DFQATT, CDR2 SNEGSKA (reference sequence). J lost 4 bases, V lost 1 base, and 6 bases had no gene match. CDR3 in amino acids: CSARVGGQGLYGYTF. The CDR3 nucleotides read TGCAGTGCTAGAGTTGGGGGACAGGGGCTCTATGGCTACACCTTC.

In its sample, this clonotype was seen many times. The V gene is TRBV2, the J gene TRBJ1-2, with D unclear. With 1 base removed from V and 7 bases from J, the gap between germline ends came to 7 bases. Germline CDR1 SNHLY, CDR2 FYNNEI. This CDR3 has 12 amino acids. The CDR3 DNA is TGTGCCAGCAGTGAAGAAAATCCTGGCTACACCTTC. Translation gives CASSEENPGYTF.

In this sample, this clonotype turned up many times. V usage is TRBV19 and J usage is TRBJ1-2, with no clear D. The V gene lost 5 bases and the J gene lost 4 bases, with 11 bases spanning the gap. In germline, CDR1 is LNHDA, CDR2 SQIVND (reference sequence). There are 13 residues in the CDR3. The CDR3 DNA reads TGTGCCAGTAGTCCCGGGGAGTTCTATGGCTACACCTTC. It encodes CASSPGEFYGYTF.

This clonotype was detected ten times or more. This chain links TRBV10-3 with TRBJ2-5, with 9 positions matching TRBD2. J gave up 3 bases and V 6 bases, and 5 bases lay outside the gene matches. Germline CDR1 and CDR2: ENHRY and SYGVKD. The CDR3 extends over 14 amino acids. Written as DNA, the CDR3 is TGTGCCATCAGGCCGACTAGCGGCGAAGAGACCCAGTACTTC. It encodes CAIRPTSGEETQYF.

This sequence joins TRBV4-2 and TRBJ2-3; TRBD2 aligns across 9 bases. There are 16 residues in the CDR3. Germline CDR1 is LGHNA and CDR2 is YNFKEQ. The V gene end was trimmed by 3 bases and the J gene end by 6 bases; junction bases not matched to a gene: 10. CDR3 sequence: CASSQDIAGAADTQYF. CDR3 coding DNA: TGTGCCAGCAGCCAGGACATAGCGGGAGCAGCCGATACGCAGTATTTT.

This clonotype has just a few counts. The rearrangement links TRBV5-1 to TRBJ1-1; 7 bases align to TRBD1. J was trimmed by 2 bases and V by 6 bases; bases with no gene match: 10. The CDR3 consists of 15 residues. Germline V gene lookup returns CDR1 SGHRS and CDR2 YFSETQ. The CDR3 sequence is CASTLQQGPNTEAFF. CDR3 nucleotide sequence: TGCGCCAGCACCCTACAACAGGGGCCAAACACTGAAGCTTTCTTT.

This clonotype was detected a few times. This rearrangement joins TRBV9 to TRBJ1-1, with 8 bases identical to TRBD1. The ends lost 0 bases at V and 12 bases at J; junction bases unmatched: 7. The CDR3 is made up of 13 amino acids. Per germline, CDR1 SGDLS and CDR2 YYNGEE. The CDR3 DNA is TGTGCCAGCAGCGTAGTTCCGGACAGGGATCCTTTCTTT. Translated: CASSVVPDRDPFF. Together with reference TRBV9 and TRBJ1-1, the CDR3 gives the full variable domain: DSGVTQTPKHLITATGQRVTLRCSPRSGDLSVYWYQQSLDQGLQFLIQYYNGEERAKGNILERFSAQQFPDLHSELNLSSLELGDSALYFCASSVVPDRDPFFGQGTRLTVV.

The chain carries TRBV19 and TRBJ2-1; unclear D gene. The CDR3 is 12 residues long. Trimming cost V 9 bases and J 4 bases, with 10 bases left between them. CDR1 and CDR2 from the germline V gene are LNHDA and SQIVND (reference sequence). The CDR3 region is CASVRWYNEQFF. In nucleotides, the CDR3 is TGTGCCAGCGTACGGTGGTACAATGAGCAGTTCTTC.

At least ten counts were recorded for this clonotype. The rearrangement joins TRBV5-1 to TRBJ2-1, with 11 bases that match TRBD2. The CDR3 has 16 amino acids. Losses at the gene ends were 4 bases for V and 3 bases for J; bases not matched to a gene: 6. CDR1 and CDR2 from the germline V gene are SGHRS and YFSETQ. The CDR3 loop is CASSRQTSGVYNEQFF. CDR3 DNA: TGCGCCAGCAGCAGACAGACTAGCGGGGTCTACAATGAGCAGTTCTTC.

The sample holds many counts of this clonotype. The CDR3: CASRLAGGTDTQYF. The CDR3 region has the DNA TGTGCCAGCAGACTAGCGGGGGGCACAGATACGCAGTATTTT. The chain joins TRBV6-5 to TRBJ2-3, with 11 bases identical to TRBD2. Germline V gives CDR1 MNHEY, CDR2 SVGAGI. J was trimmed by 1 base and V by 6 bases; bases with no gene match: 0. CDR3 length: 14 residues.

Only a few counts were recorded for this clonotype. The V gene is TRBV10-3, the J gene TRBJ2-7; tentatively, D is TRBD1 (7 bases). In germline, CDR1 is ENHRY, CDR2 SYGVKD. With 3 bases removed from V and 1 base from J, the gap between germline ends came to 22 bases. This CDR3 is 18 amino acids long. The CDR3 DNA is TGTGCCATCAGTGATTCCCCCCCACGACAGGGAGGTTCCTACGAGCAGTACTTC. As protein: CAISDSPPRQGGSYEQYF.

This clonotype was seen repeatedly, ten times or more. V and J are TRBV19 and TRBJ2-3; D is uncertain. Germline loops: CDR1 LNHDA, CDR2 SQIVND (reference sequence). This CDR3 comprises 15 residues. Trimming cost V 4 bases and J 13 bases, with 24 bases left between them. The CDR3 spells CASSKRNRLEASKYF. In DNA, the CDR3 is TGTGCCAGTAGTAAAAGGAACCGCCTAGAGGCTTCTAAGTATTTT.

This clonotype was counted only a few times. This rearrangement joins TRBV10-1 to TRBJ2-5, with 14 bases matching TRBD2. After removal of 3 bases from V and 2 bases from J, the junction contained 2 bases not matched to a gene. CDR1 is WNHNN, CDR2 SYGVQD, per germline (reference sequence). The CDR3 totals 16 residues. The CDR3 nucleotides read TGCGCCAGCAGTGAAGGACTAGCGGGAGGACAAGAGACCCAGTACTTC. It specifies CASSEGLAGGQETQYF.

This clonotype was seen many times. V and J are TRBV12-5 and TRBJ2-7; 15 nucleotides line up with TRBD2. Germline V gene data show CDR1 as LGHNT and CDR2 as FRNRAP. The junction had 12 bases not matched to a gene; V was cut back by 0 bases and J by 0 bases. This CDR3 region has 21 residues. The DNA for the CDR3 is TGTGCTAGTGGTTTGGTACAATTTGGGACTAGCGGGGGGCAAGACTCCTACGAGCAGTACTTC. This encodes CASGLVQFGTSGGQDSYEQYF.